The 6 T cell receptor beta chains below all came from one sample that was sequenced in a study of blood T cell repertoires in COVID-19. Some clones are missing from TCRdb's copy, which holds only in-frame ones; the method was immunoSEQ multiplex PCR. The repertoire has approximately 250,000 clones, around 89% of them found once; the top ten carry roughly 2.5%. The sample comprised PBMCs or T cells enriched from blood (not recorded which). The receptor source for this set is a woman aged 35 to 49 with acute COVID-19.

The genes are TRBV6-5 and TRBJ1-2, with 10 bases identical to TRBD1. CDR1 and CDR2 from the germline V gene are MNHEY and SVGAGI. This CDR3 is 14 amino acids long. Trimming took 6 bases from V and 2 from J; bases not matched to a gene: 3. The CDR3 loop is CASRLTGGNYGYTF. CDR3 bases: TGTGCCAGCAGATTGACAGGGGGCAACTATGGCTACACCTTC.

This clone was seen just once. The chain combines TRBV25-1 with TRBJ2-7, with 7 bases matching TRBD1. Trimming took 5 bases from V and 2 from J; bases not matched to a gene: 9. Germline assignment: CDR1 MGHDK and CDR2 SYGVNS. The CDR3 sequence is 15 residues long. The CDR3: CASSSRGTDAYEQYF. The CDR3 DNA reads as TGTGCCAGCAGTTCCCGAGGGACAGACGCCTACGAGCAGTACTTC.

In DNA, the CDR3 is TGCAGCGGAGGACAGGAGATCTATGGCTACACCTTC. The encoded protein is CSGGQEIYGYTF. This chain links TRBV29-1 with TRBJ1-2; TRBD1 matches at 7 bases. The V gene's germline CDR1 is SQVTM and CDR2 ANQGSEA. V lost 7 bases to trimming and J lost 4 bases; unmatched junction nucleotides: 6. The CDR3 is made up of 12 amino acids.

The chain couples TRBV9 to TRBJ2-3; TRBD2 matches at 11 bases. The CDR3 runs 15 residues. Per the germline V gene, CDR1 is SGDLS and CDR2 is YYNGEE. V was pared by 2 bases and J by 1 base, with 0 bases of the junction left unmatched. The DNA of the CDR3 is TGTGCCAGCAGCGTGGGACTAGCGGGCACAGATACGCAGTATTTT. It codes for CASSVGLAGTDTQYF. Full variable domain (remainder filled in from reference TRBV9 and TRBJ2-3): DSGVTQTPKHLITATGQRVTLRCSPRSGDLSVYWYQQSLDQGLQFLIQYYNGEERAKGNILERFSAQQFPDLHSELNLSSLELGDSALYFCASSVGLAGTDTQYFGPGTRLTVL.

The chain employs TRBV4-3 and TRBJ1-3, with a weak D call TRBD1 (5 bases). This CDR3 has 15 residues. Germline assignment: CDR1 LGHNA and CDR2 YSLEER. Trimming left V 0 bases short and J 4 bases short, with 10 bases between. This CDR3 is CASSQDQPGGNTIYF. The CDR3 DNA sequence: TGCGCCAGCAGCCAAGACCAGCCAGGGGGAAACACCATATATTTT.

The chain is built from TRBV3-1 (or the pseudogene TRBV3-2) and TRBJ1-2, with D uncertain. Germline V gene lookup returns CDR1 LGHDT and CDR2 YNNKEL (reference sequence). Trimming removed 7 bases at V and 6 bases at J, with 15 bases between. The CDR3 has 13 residues. CDR3: CASTQSVGHGYTF. The CDR3 DNA sequence: TGTGCCAGCACCCAGTCGGTGGGCCATGGCTACACCTTC.